This TCR beta chain was sequenced for a study of T cells in Graves' hyperthyroidism and ophthalmopathy. Study summary: It was at initial diagnosis, before any treatment, that peripheral blood was collected.

The CDR3 regions of TCR beta were amplified from RNA transcripts. The HTBI primer set served for first-round RT-PCR of the TCR CDR3. TCRdb reprocessed the multiplex PCR reads with MiXCR, giving one entry per CDR3 protein. The sample holds some 720,000 distinct CDR3 sequences; roughly 15% are singletons and the top ten take approximately 8.4%. Germline CDR1 ENHRY, CDR2 SYGVKD. Deletions cut 2 bases from V and 2 bases from J, with 7 bases between. The CDR3 spans 14 residues. A few counts support this clonotype. The sample taken for sequencing was blood. The J gene is TRBJ1-5, the V gene TRBV10-3; TRBD1 is a possible D gene (5 bases). This clonotype originated in a man between 18 and 35 years old with Graves' hyperthyroidism. The CDR3 sequence: CAISERGGNQPQHF. The CDR3 nucleotides read TGTGCCATCAGTGAGCGAGGGGGCAATCAGCCCCAGCATTTT.